This T cell receptor beta chain was observed in a study of blood T cell repertoires in COVID-19. Study in general: Samples taken during acute and convalescent COVID-19 were collected in the United States, Italy and Spain.

CDR1 is KGHSH and CDR2 is LQKENI in the germline V gene. CDR3 size: 15 residues. The trim removed 3 bases at V and 12 bases at J, leaving 11 bases unmatched. Assay used: immunoSEQ multiplex PCR; TCRdb lists only in-frame clones, some missing. Of roughly 99,000 clones detected, around 74% appear once; the ten largest clones hold over 15%. This sequence originates from a woman aged 80 or older with active or convalescent COVID-19. Material for sequencing was peripheral blood. V usage is TRBV18 and J usage is TRBJ1-4, with TRBD1 matching over 9 bases. The CDR3 spells CASSPPSGTGIQLFF. CDR3 sequence (DNA): TGTGCCAGCTCACCTCCGTCCGGGACAGGGATTCAACTGTTTTTT.